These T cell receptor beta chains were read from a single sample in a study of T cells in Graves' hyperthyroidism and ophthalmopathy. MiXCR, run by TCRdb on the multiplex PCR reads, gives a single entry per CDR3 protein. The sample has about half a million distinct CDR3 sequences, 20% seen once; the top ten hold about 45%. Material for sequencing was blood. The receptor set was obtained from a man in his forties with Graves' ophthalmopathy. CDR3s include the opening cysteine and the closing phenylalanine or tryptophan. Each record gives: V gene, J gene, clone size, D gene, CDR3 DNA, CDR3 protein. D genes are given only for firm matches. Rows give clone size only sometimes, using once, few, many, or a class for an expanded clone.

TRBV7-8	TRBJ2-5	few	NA	TGTGCCAGCAGCTTTGGGGTGAGAGGTGAGACCCAGTACTTC	CASSFGVRGETQYF
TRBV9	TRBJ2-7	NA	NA	TGTGCCAGCACTAGGGTCGGCACCTACGAGCAGTACTTC	CASTRVGTYEQYF
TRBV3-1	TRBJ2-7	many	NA	TGTGCCAGCAGCCAATCGGACAGAACCTACGAGCAGTACTTC	CASSQSDRTYEQYF
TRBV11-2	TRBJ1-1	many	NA	TGTGCCAGCAGCTTAGGGAGTTACACTGAAGCTTTCTTT	CASSLGSYTEAFF
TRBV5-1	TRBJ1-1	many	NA	TGCGCCAGCAGCTTCGCCGATAAAGGGACTGAAGCTTTCTTT	CASSFADKGTEAFF
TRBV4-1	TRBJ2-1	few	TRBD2	TGCGCCAGCAGCTTGAGAACGGGACTAGCGGGCGGAGATGAGCAGTTCTTC	CASSLRTGLAGGDEQFF
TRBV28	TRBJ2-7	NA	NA	TGTGCCAGCAGTTTAGGAGCGCCTCGGCACGAGCAGTACTTC	CASSLGAPRHEQYF
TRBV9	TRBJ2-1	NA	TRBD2	TGTGCCAGCAGCGTAGTTAGCGGGTCCCACAATGAGCAGTTCTTC	CASSVVSGSHNEQFF
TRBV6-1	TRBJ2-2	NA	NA	TGTGCCAGCAGAGAAACAGGGATCACCGGGGAGCTGTTTTTT	CASRETGITGELFF
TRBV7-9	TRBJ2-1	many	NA	TGTGCCAGCAGCCCAGGTAGCGGAAAAACCTACAATGAGCAGTTCTTC	CASSPGSGKTYNEQFF
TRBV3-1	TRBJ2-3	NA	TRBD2	TGTGCCAGCAGCCAAGGGAGCGGGGGGAGAATGAATACGCAGTATTTT	CASSQGSGGRMNTQYF
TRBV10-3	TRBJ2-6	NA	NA	TGTGCCATCAGTGAGTCTATTGGGGCCAACGTCCTGACTTTC	CAISESIGANVLTF
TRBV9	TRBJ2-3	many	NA	TGTGCCAGCAGCGTAGAGGGGACAAACTCCGGGGATACGCAGTATTTT	CASSVEGTNSGDTQYF
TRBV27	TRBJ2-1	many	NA	TGTGCCAGCATTGACAGTTACAATGAGCAGTTCTTC	CASIDSYNEQFF
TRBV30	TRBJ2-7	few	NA	TGTGCCTGGAGGGCAGATTCATACGAGCAGTACTTC	CAWRADSYEQYF
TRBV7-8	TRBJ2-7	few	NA	TGTGCCAGCACCCCCGACAGGTTCTCCTACGAGCAGTACTTC	CASTPDRFSYEQYF
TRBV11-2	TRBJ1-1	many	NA	TGTGCCAGCAGCTTAAAAGGAGCAACGGTTGAAGCTTTCTTT	CASSLKGATVEAFF
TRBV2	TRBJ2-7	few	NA	TGTGCCAGCCACTCAACGGGGGCTACCTACGAGCAGTACTTC	CASHSTGATYEQYF
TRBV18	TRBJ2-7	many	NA	TGTGCCAGCTCACCAATAAAGGATTACGAGCAGTACTTC	CASSPIKDYEQYF
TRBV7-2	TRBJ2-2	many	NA	TGTGCCAGCAGCTTAGTCCTTACCGGGGAGCTGTTTTTT	CASSLVLTGELFF
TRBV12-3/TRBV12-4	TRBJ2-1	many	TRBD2	TGTGCCAGCAGTTTGGGTTGGCGGGGGGGCAGTGAGCAGTTCTTC	CASSLGWRGGSEQFF
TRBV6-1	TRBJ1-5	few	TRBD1	TGTGCCAGCAGTGACGGACAGGGCGGTCAGCCCCAGCATTTT	CASSDGQGGQPQHF
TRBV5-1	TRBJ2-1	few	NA	TGCGCCAGCAGCTTAAATAGCTGGGGGAATGAGCAGTTCTTC	CASSLNSWGNEQFF
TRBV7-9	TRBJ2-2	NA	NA	TGTGCCAGCAGCTTAGGTTCTCTAGGCACCGGGGAGCTGTTTTTT	CASSLGSLGTGELFF
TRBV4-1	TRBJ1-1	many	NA	TGCGCCAGCAGCCAAATCGGGGGGATGAACACTGAAGCTTTCTTT	CASSQIGGMNTEAFF
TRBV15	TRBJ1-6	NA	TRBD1	TGTGCCACCACAGAGACAGGGCGTTCACCCCTCCACTTT	CATTETGRSPLHF
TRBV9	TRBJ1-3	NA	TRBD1	TGTGCCAGCAGCCCCGTGGACAGGGGGCCCGGAAACACCATATATTTT	CASSPVDRGPGNTIYF
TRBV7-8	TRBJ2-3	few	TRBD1	TGTGCCAGCAGCTTTACAGGGGCAACAGATACGCAGTATTTT	CASSFTGATDTQYF
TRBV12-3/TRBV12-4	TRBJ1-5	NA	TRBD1	TGTGCCAGCAGTTCACGGACAGGGGGCAGGAGCAATCAGCCCCAGCATTTT	CASSSRTGGRSNQPQHF
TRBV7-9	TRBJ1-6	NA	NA	TGTGCCAGCAGCTTAGATAAGATCTATAATTCACCCCTCCACTTT	CASSLDKIYNSPLHF
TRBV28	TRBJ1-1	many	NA	TGTGCCAGCAGTTTATTAAAGACTGAAGCTTTCTTT	CASSLLKTEAFF
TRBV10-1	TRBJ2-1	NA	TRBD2	TGCGCCAGCAGCGCCCGCCTAGCGGGGACCTACAATGAGCAGTTCTTC	CASSARLAGTYNEQFF
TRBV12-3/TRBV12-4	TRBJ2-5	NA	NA	TGTGCCAGCAGACCTATATGGCAAGAGACCCAGTACTTC	CASRPIWQETQYF
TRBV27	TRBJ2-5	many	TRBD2	TGTGCCAGCAGTTTATCCGGGGGGACGCAAGAGACCCAGTACTTC	CASSLSGGTQETQYF
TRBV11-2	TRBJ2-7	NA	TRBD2	TGTGCCAGCAGCCCCCGCCCAGCGGGATACGAGCAGTACTTC	CASSPRPAGYEQYF
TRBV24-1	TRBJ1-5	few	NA	TGTGCCACCAATATTGAGCCCCAGCATTTT	CATNIEPQHF
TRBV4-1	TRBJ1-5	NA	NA	TGCGCCAGCAGCCAAACCCCCTCGACAGCTAGCAATCAGCCCCAGCATTTT	CASSQTPSTASNQPQHF
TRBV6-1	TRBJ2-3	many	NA	TGTGCCAGCAGTAGATCGACTAGCACAGATACGCAGTATTTT	CASSRSTSTDTQYF
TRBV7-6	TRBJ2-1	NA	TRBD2	TGTGCCAGCAGCACCAGCGGGAGATTGGAGCAGTTCTTC	CASSTSGRLEQFF
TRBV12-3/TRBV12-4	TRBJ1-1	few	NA	TGTGCCAGCAGTTTAGGGGGAAGGGCTGAAGCTTTCTTT	CASSLGGRAEAFF
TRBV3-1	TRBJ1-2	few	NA	TGTGCCAGCAGCCAAGTGGGCAAAGAGGGCTACACCTTC	CASSQVGKEGYTF
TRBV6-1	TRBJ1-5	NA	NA	TGTGCCAGCAGTCAAAATACTGCGGGGGGGAATCAGCCCCAGCATTTT	CASSQNTAGGNQPQHF
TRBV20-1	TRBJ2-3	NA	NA	TGCAGTGCTAGCTGGGATACGCAGTATTTT	CSASWDTQYF
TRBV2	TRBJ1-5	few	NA	TGTGCCAGCAGTGAAGGCAGCTTCAATCAGCCCCAGCATTTT	CASSEGSFNQPQHF
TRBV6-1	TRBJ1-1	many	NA	TGTGCCAGCAGTGAAGGTGGGGGCGGCGGCACTGAAGCTTTCTTT	CASSEGGGGGTEAFF
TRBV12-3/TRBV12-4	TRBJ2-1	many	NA	TGTGCCAGCAGTAAATTTAGCTGGGGCAATGAGCAGTTCTTC	CASSKFSWGNEQFF
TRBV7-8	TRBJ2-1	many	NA	TGTGCCAGCAGCTCGACCGACTACAATGAGCAGTTCTTC	CASSSTDYNEQFF
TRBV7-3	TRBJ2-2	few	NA	TGTGCCAGCAGCTTAAGCTCCCTGGGCACCGGGGAGCTGTTTTTT	CASSLSSLGTGELFF
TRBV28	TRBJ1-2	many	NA	TGTGCCAGCAGTGCCCGACCCTATGGCTACACCTTC	CASSARPYGYTF
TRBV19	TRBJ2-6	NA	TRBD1	TGTGCCAGTAGTTCGCGTACAGGGGGCGCTGGGGCCAACGTCCTGACTTTC	CASSSRTGGAGANVLTF
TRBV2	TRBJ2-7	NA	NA	TGTGCCAGCAGTGACCGGGAAACCGTTTATCTCATTTGGGAGCAGTACTTC	CASSDRETVYLIWEQYF
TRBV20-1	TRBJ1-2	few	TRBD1	TGCAGTGCTAGAAAGGGGGCCGACTATGGCTACACCTTC	CSARKGADYGYTF
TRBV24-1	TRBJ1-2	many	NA	TGTGCCACAGGGGGTCGGGGCTACACCTTC	CATGGRGYTF